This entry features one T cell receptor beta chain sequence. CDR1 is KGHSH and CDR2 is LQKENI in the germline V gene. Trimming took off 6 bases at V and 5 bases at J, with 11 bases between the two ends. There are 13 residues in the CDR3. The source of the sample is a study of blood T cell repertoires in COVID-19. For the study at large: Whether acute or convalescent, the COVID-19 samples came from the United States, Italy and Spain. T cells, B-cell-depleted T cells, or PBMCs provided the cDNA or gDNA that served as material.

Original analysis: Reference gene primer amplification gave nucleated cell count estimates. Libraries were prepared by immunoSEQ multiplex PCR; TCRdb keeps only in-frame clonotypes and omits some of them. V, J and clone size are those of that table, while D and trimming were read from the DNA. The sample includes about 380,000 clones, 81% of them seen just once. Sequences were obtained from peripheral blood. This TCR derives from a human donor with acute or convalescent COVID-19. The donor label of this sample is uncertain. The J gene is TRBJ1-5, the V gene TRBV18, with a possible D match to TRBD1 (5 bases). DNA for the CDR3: TGTGCCAGCTCGCAAAGCAGGGATCAGCCCCAGCATTTT. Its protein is CASSQSRDQPQHF.